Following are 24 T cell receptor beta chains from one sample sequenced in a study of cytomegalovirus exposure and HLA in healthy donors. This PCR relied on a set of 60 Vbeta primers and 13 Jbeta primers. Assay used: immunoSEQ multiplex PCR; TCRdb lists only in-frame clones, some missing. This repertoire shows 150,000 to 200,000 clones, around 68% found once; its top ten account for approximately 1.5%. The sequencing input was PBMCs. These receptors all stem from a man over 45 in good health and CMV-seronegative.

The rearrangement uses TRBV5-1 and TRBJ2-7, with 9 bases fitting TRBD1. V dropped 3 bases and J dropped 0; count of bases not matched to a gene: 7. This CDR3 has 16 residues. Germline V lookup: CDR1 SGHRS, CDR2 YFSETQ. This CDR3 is CASSYGDRALSYEQYF. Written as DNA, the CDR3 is TGCGCCAGCAGCTATGGGGACAGGGCCCTCTCCTACGAGCAGTACTTC. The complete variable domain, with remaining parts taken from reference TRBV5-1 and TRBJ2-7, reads KAGVTQTPRYLIKTRGQQVTLSCSPISGHRSVSWYQQTPGQGLQFLFEYFSETQRNKGNFPGRFSGRQFSNSRSEMNVSTLELGDSALYLCASSYGDRALSYEQYFGPGTRLTVT.

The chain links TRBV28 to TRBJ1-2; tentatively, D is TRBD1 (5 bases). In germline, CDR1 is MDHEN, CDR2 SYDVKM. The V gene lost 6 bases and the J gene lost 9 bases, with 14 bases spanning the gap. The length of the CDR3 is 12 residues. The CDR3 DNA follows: TGTGCCAGCAGCCTAAAGCGGGGCCGCTACACCTTC. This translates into CASSLKRGRYTF.

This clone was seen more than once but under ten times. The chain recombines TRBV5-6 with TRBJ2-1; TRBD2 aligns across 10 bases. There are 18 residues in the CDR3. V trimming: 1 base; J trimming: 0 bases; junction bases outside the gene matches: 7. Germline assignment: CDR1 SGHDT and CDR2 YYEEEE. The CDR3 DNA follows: TGTGCCAGCAGCTTGTTGGTAGCGGGGGGCCTCTCCTACAATGAGCAGTTCTTC. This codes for CASSLLVAGGLSYNEQFF.

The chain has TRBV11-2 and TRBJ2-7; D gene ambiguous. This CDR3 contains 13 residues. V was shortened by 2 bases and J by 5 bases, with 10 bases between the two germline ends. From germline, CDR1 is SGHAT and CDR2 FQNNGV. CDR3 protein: CASSLTPLDEQYF. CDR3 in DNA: TGTGCCAGCAGCTTAACCCCGTTAGACGAGCAGTACTTC. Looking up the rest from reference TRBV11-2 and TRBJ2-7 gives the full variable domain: EAGVAQSPRYKIIEKRQSVAFWCNPISGHATLYWYQQILGQGPKLLIQFQNNGVVDDSQLPKDRFSAERLKGVDSTLKIQPAKLEDSAVYLCASSLTPLDEQYFGPGTRLTVT.

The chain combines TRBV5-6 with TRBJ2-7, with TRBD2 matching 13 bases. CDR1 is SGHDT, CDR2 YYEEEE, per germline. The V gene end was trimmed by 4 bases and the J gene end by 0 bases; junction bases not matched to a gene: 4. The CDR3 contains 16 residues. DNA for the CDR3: TGTGCCAGCAGCCCGGGACTAGCGGGGAGCTCCTACGAGCAGTACTTC. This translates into CASSPGLAGSSYEQYF.

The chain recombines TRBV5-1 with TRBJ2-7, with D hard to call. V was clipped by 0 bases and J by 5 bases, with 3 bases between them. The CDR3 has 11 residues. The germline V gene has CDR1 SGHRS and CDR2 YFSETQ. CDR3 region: CASSLDNEQYF. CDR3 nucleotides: TGCGCCAGCAGCTTGGACAACGAGCAGTACTTC.

CDR3 loop: CASSEWSVSPEAFF. CDR3 DNA sequence: TGTGCCAGCAGTGAGTGGTCCGTCAGTCCCGAAGCTTTCTTT. The chain is built from TRBV2 and TRBJ1-1; D gene ambiguous. Trimming stripped 3 bases from V and 8 bases from J, with 16 bases between. The CDR3 totals 14 residues. The germline CDR1 and CDR2 sequences are SNHLY and FYNNEI. The entire variable domain, with the rest obtained from reference TRBV2 and TRBJ1-1, is as follows: EPEVTQTPSHQVTQMGQEVILRCVPISNHLYFYWYRQILGQKVEFLVSFYNNEISEKSEIFDDQFSVERPDGSNFTLKIRSTKLEDSAMYFCASSEWSVSPEAFFGQGTRLTVV.

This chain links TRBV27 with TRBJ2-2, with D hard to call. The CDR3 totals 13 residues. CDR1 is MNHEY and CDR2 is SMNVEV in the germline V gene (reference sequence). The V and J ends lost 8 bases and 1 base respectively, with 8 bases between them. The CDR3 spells CASARGNTGELFF. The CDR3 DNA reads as TGTGCCAGCGCTAGAGGGAACACCGGGGAGCTGTTTTTT.

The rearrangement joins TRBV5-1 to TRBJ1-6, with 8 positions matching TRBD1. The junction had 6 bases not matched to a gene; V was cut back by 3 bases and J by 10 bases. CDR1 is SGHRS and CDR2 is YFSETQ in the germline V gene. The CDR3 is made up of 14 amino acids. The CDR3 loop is CASSYDRGGSPLHF. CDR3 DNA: TGCGCCAGCAGCTATGACAGGGGTGGGTCACCCCTCCACTTT.

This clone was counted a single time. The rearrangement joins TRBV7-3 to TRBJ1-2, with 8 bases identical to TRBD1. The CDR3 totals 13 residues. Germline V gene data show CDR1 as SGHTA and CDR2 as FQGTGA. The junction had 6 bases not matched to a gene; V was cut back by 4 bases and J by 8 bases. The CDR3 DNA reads TGTGCCAGCAGCTCCCAGACAGGGGACGGCTACACCTTC. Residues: CASSSQTGDGYTF.

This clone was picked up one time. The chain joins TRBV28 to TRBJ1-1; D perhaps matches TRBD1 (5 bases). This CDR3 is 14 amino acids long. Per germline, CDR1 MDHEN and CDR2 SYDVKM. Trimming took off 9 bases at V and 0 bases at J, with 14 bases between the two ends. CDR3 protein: CASVRGLVNTEAFF. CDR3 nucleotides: TGTGCCAGTGTACGGGGGTTGGTGAACACTGAAGCTTTCTTT.

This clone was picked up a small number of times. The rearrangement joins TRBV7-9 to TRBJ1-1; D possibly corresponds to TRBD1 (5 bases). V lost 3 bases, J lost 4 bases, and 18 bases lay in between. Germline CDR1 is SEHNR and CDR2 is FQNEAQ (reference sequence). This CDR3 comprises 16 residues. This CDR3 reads CASSFVPGLLGTEAFF. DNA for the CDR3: TGTGCCAGCAGCTTTGTACCAGGGTTATTGGGCACTGAAGCTTTCTTT.

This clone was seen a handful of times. The chain's CDR3 is CASSLRSGQGSGNTIYF. The CDR3 DNA reads as TGTGCCAGCAGCTTGCGGAGCGGACAGGGCTCTGGAAACACCATATATTTT. The chain carries TRBV5-4 and TRBJ1-3, with 8 bases fitting TRBD1. Trimming cost V 1 base and J 0 bases; bases outside gene matches: 6. Germline CDR1 SGHNT, CDR2 YYREEE (reference sequence). The CDR3 is 17 residues long.

The CDR3 loop reads CASRSPTNYGYTF. CDR3 DNA: TGTGCCAGCAGGTCCCCAACTAACTATGGCTACACCTTC. The J gene is TRBJ1-2, the V gene TRBV6-5, with D uncertain. Germline V gene data show CDR1 as MNHEY and CDR2 as SVGAGI. CDR3 length: 13 residues. Trimming removed 6 bases from V and 0 bases from J, with 8 bases in between.

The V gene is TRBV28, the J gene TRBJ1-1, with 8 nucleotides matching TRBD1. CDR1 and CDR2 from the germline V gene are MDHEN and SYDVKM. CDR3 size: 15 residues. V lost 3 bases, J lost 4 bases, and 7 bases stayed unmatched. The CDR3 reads CASSLSQGARTEAFF. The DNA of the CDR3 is TGTGCCAGCAGTTTGTCGCAGGGGGCTCGCACTGAAGCTTTCTTT.

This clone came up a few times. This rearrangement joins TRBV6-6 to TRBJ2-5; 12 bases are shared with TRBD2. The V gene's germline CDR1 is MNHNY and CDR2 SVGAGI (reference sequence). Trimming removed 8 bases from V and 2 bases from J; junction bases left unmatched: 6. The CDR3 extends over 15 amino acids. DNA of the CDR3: TGTGCCAGCGGCCTAGCGGGGGGGTTGCAAGAGACCCAGTACTTC. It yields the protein CASGLAGGLQETQYF.

CDR3 DNA sequence: TGTGCCAGCTCACCACAGGGACAGGGGTTATTCGAGCAGTACTTC. Translation gives CASSPQGQGLFEQYF. The genes are TRBV18 and TRBJ2-7; 10 bases are a match to TRBD1. J gave up 6 bases and V 1 base, and 6 bases lay outside the gene matches. The CDR3 length is 15 residues. The V gene's germline CDR1 is KGHSH and CDR2 LQKENI.

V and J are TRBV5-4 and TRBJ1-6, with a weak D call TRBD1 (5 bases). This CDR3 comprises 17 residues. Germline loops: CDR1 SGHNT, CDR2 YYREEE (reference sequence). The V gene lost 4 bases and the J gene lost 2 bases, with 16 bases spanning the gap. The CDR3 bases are TGTGCCAGCAGCCCCGGACATTCTGGCACCTATAATTCACCCCTCCACTTT. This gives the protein CASSPGHSGTYNSPLHF.

The CDR3 sequence: CASSLVAGGPGEQFF. DNA for the CDR3: TGCGCCAGCAGCTTGGTGGCGGGGGGGCCGGGTGAGCAGTTCTTC. V usage is TRBV5-1 and J usage is TRBJ2-1, with TRBD2 matching over 9 bases. The V segment lost 0 bases and the J segment 9 bases; nucleotides outside the gene matches: 7. CDR3 length: 15 amino acids. The germline gives CDR1 SGHRS, CDR2 YFSETQ.

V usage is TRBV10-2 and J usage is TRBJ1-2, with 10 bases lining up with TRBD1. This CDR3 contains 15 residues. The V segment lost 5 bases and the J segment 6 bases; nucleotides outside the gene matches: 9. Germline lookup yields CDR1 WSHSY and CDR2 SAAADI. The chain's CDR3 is CASSTNRDRGHGYTF. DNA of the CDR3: TGCGCCAGCAGTACAAACAGGGACAGGGGCCATGGCTACACCTTC.

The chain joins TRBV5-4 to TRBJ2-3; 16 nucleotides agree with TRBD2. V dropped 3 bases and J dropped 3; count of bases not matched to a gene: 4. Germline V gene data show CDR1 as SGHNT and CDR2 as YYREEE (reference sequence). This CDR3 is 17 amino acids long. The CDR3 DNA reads TGTGCCAGCAGCTCTGGGACTAGCGGGGGGGCAACAGATACGCAGTATTTT. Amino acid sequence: CASSSGTSGGATDTQYF.

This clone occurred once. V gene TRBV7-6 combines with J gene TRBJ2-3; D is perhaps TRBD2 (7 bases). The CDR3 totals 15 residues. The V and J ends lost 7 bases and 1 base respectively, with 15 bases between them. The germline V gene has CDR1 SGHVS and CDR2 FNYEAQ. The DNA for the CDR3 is TGTGCCAGCACCCTAAGGGGGGGTGGCACAGATACGCAGTATTTT. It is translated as CASTLRGGGTDTQYF.

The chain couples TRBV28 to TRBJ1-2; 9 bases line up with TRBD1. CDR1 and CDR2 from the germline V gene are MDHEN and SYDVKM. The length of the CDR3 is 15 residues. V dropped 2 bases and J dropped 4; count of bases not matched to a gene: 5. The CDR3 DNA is TGTGCCAGCAGTTTAGATGTGGGACAGGGCTATGGCTACACCTTC. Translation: CASSLDVGQGYGYTF.

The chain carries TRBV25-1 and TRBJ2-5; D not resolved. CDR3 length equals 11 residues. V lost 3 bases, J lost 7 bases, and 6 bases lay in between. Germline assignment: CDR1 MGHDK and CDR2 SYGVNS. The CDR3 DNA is TGTGCCAGCAGTGACCTGGCGACCCAGTACTTC. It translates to CASSDLATQYF. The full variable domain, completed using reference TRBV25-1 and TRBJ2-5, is EADIYQTPRYLVIGTGKKITLECSQTMGHDKMYWYQQDPGMELHLIHYSYGVNSTEKGDLSSESTVSRIRTEHFPLTLESARPSHTSQYLCASSDLATQYFGPGTRLLVL.